Below are 16 T cell receptor beta chains sequenced from a single sample in a study of CXCR3-negative and CXCR3-positive naive CD8 T cells. Via 5' RACE with UMI labels, TRB cDNA libraries were prepared. TCRdb re-called the 5' RACE reads and shows each CDR3 protein once, DNA omitted. In total, the table holds under 110,000 distinct CDR3 sequences. Study-wide results and limits: A higher hydrophobicity marked the TRB CDR3s of CXCR3-positive naive cells versus CXCR3-negative naive cells.

These TCRs are of unknown antigen specificity. The sequenced sample was naive CXCR3+ CD8+ T cells from blood. The subset: CD45RO-CCR7+CD27+CD95- naive CD8+ T cells expressing CXCR3 (TNR3+). The source of these receptors is a human donor in good health. Some clones in this sample may be carry-over from other donors' samples.

The chain couples TRBV29-1 to TRBJ2-5; without DNA, the TCRdb call of TRBD1 cannot be checked. CDR3 length: 17 residues. The germline gives CDR1 SQVTM, CDR2 ANQGSEA. CDR3 sequence: CSVEVAGTGIYQETQYF.

The V and J genes are TRBV7-6 and TRBJ2-1. The CDR3 covers 14 residues. Germline V gene data show CDR1 as SGHVS and CDR2 as FNYEAQ. CDR3 amino acids: CASSLESLHNEQFF.

J is TRBJ1-2 and V is TRBV28; as DNA is missing, the TRBD1 call by TCRdb cannot be tested. This CDR3 region has 15 residues. Germline loops: CDR1 MDHEN, CDR2 SYDVKM. The chain's CDR3 is CASSSPRDGNYGYTF.

The V and J genes are TRBV29-1 and TRBJ2-2; there is no DNA to check the TCRdb D call of TRBD1. This CDR3 comprises 16 residues. The germline V gene has CDR1 SQVTM and CDR2 ANQGSEA. CDR3 loop: CSVEDRDTGATGELFF.

The rearrangement joins TRBV4-3 to TRBJ1-2; the TCRdb call, TRBD1, lacks DNA for checking. The CDR3 has 15 residues. CDR1 is LGHNA and CDR2 is YSLEER in the germline V gene. The CDR3: CASSQGRQGFGGYTF.

The rearrangement joins TRBV11-2 to TRBJ2-7; the D call of TRBD1 rests on TCRdb alone, since no DNA is present to check it. From germline, CDR1 is SGHAT and CDR2 FQNNGV. The CDR3 length is 15 residues. CDR3 residues: CASSARDGASYEQYF.

The chain recombines TRBV5-5 with TRBJ2-7. The germline V gene has CDR1 SGHKS and CDR2 YYEKEE (reference sequence). This CDR3 is built from 17 residues. CDR3 sequence reads: CASSSNLRGRGSYEQYF.

The V call is TRBV7-9, the J call TRBJ1-3. The CDR3 totals 14 residues. Germline V lookup: CDR1 SEHNR, CDR2 FQNEAQ (reference sequence). The CDR3 protein is CASSRTGPGNTIYF.

This chain uses TRBV29-1 with TRBJ2-7; TCRdb's assignment of TRBD1 cannot be checked, as there is no DNA. The germline V gene has CDR1 SQVTM and CDR2 ANQGSEA. The CDR3 length is 16 residues. The CDR3 protein is CSVEVQGSSFSYEQYF.

V is TRBV5-1 and J is TRBJ2-1; TCRdb's D gene call, TRBD2, goes unchecked for lack of DNA. The CDR3 has 14 amino acids. Germline CDR1 reads SGHRS; CDR2 reads YFSETQ. The CDR3 here is CASTPGLADNEQFF.

The chain combines TRBV21-1 with TRBJ2-5. TRBV21-1 is given as a pseudogene. This CDR3 comprises 14 residues. The CDR3 sequence: CASSNQRDQETQYF.

CDR3 loop: CASSPGVLTYEQYF. V usage is TRBV4-1 and J usage is TRBJ2-7; no DNA is available, so the TRBD2 call from TCRdb remains unchecked. CDR3 length equals 14 residues. The germline CDR1 and CDR2 sequences are MGHRA and YSYEKL.

The chain has TRBV19 and TRBJ2-7; with no DNA, the TCRdb D assignment of TRBD2 cannot be verified. Germline-derived CDR1 and CDR2 are LNHDA and SQIVND (reference sequence). This CDR3 has 14 residues. The chain's CDR3 is CASSLASGIYKQYF.

The chain is built from TRBV7-3 and TRBJ1-1. The CDR3 is 13 residues long. Per germline, CDR1 SGHTA and CDR2 FQGTGA. CDR3 region: CASRGGANTEAFF.

The chain uses TRBV28 and TRBJ2-3. CDR1 is MDHEN, CDR2 SYDVKM, per germline. There are 12 residues in the CDR3. The CDR3 loop is CASRKAGDTQYF.

The genes are TRBV10-3 and TRBJ2-1; TCRdb's D gene call, TRBD1, goes unchecked for lack of DNA. CDR1 and CDR2 from the germline V gene are ENHRY and SYGVKD. CDR3 length: 16 amino acids. CDR3: CAISDPPGDKGDEQFF.